The clone carrying this T cell receptor (beta chain) was detected only once. This record belongs to a study of blood T cell repertoires in COVID-19. Study summary: Sites in the United States, Italy and Spain provided acute and convalescent COVID-19 samples.

Per the germline V gene, CDR1 is KGHDR and CDR2 is SFDVKD. The CDR3 loop spans 17 amino acids. The V segment lost 2 bases and the J segment 1 base; nucleotides outside the gene matches: 10. Per the authors' pipeline: How many nucleated cells were present was estimated from reference gene primer amplification. Only in-frame clones appear in the TCRdb table, and some are missing; sequencing was by immunoSEQ multiplex PCR. For V, J and clone size, that table is used; D and trimming come from the DNA. The table includes about 180,000 clones, approximately 90% detected once. The TCR sequence derives from a woman younger than 45 with active or convalescent COVID-19. V gene TRBV24-1 combines with J gene TRBJ2-7, with TRBD1 matching 7 bases. Specimen: peripheral blood. CDR3 nucleotides: TGTGCCACCAGTGATTCAGCATTTAAGGGGGCTTCCTACGAGCAGTACTTC. This translates into CATSDSAFKGASYEQYF.